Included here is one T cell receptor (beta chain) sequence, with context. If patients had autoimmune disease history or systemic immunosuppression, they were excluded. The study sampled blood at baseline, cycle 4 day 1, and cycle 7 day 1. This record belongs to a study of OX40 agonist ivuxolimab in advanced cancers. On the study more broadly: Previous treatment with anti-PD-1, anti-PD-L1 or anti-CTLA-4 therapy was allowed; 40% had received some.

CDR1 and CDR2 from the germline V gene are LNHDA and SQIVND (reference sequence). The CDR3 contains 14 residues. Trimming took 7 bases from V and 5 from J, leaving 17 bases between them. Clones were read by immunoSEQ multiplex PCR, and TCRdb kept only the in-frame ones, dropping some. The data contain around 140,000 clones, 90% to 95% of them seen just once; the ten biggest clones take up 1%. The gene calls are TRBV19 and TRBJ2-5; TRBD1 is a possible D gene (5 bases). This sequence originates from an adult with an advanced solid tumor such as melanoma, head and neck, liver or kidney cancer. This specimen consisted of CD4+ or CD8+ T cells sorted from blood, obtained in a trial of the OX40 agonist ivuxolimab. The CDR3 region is CASTPSRDGETQYF. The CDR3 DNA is TGTGCCAGTACACCCAGCAGGGATGGGGAGACCCAGTACTTC. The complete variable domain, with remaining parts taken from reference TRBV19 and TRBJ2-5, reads DGGITQSPKYLFRKEGQNVTLSCEQNLNHDAMYWYRQDPGQGLRLIYYSQIVNDFQKGDIAEGYSVSREKKESFPLTVTSAQKNPTAFYLCASTPSRDGETQYFGPGTRLLVL.